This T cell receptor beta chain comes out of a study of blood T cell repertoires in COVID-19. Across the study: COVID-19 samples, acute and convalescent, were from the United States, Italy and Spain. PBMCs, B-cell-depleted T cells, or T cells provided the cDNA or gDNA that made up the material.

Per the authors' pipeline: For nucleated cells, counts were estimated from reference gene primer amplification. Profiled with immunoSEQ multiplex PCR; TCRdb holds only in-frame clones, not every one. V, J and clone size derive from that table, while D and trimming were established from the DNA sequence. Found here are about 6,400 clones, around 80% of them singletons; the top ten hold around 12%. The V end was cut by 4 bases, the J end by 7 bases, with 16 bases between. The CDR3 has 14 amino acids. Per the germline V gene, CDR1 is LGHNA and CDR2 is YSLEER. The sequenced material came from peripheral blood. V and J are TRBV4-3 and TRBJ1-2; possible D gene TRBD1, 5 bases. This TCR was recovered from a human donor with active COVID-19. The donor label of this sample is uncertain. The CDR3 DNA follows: TGCGCCAGCAGCCCCCGAAGCATAGACAGTGGCTACACCTTC. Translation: CASSPRSIDSGYTF.